The rows below give T cell receptor beta chains drawn from one sample of a study of cytomegalovirus exposure and HLA in healthy donors. Libraries were prepared by immunoSEQ multiplex PCR; TCRdb keeps only in-frame clonotypes and omits some of them. The sample holds approximately 100,000 clones, around 60% seen once. Sequenced: PBMCs. The receptors originated from a woman aged 50 to 60 in good health and CMV-seronegative. Both conserved end residues are part of each CDR3.

v_call: TRBV19; j_call: TRBJ1-2; cdr3_aa: CASTPVGAGGYTF
v_call: TRBV19; j_call: TRBJ2-5; cdr3_aa: CASRLAGGETQYF
v_call: TRBV15; j_call: TRBJ1-3; cdr3_aa: CATSRDYSGSSGNTIYF
v_call: TRBV21-1; j_call: TRBJ2-1; cdr3_aa: CAEIPRGYYNEQFF
v_call: TRBV11-2; j_call: TRBJ2-1; cdr3_aa: CASSFELAIALEQFF
v_call: TRBV11-2; j_call: .; cdr3_aa: CASSGQTVTNEQYF
v_call: TRBV2; j_call: TRBJ1-1; cdr3_aa: CASSALQGNTEAFF
v_call: TRBV11-2; j_call: TRBJ2-5; cdr3_aa: CASSWTGQETQYF
v_call: TRBV5-1; j_call: TRBJ1-1; cdr3_aa: CASSFGQGNTEAFF
v_call: TRBV7-9; j_call: TRBJ2-1; cdr3_aa: CASSFAGSYNEQFF
v_call: TRBV29-1; j_call: TRBJ2-7; cdr3_aa: CSSRQDSEQYF
v_call: TRBV7-7; j_call: TRBJ2-5; cdr3_aa: CASSPTDVFQETQYF
v_call: TRBV19; j_call: TRBJ2-1; cdr3_aa: CASSMGLAGYNEQFF
v_call: TRBV6-1; j_call: TRBJ2-7; cdr3_aa: CASRTSYEQYF
v_call: TRBV9; j_call: TRBJ2-7; cdr3_aa: CASSVAGQGGYEQYF
v_call: TRBV11-2; j_call: TRBJ2-5; cdr3_aa: CASSLSGGRETQYF
v_call: TRBV19; j_call: TRBJ2-2; cdr3_aa: CASSFSNTGELFF
v_call: TRBV6-5; j_call: TRBJ1-4; cdr3_aa: CASSYSGATDEKLFF
v_call: TRBV18; j_call: TRBJ2-7; cdr3_aa: CASSPVGAVGQDYEQYF
v_call: TRBV28; j_call: TRBJ2-1; cdr3_aa: CASFLPRAGGGNEQFF
v_call: TRBV7-2; j_call: TRBJ2-7; cdr3_aa: CASSSQAGSDEQYF
v_call: TRBV18; j_call: TRBJ2-3; cdr3_aa: CASSRGGTDTQYF
v_call: TRBV18; j_call: TRBJ2-7; cdr3_aa: CASSQGLAAVSYEQYF
v_call: TRBV11-2; j_call: TRBJ2-1; cdr3_aa: CASSRNQPQYNEQFF
v_call: TRBV27; j_call: TRBJ2-7; cdr3_aa: CASSLRWLTGYEQYF
v_call: TRBV11-3; j_call: TRBJ2-7; cdr3_aa: CASSPGRWDSGRVYEQYF
v_call: TRBV29-1; j_call: TRBJ1-2; cdr3_aa: CSVADGANYGYTF
v_call: TRBV7-9; j_call: TRBJ2-3; cdr3_aa: CASSPGTGALSGQYF
v_call: TRBV10-3; j_call: TRBJ2-3; cdr3_aa: CAISDIRGRGADTQYF
v_call: TRBV14; j_call: TRBJ2-3; cdr3_aa: CASSQVKFGTFSTDTQYF
v_call: TRBV29-1; j_call: TRBJ2-3; cdr3_aa: CSVATTSGRTADTQYF
v_call: TRBV4-3; j_call: TRBJ1-4; cdr3_aa: CASSQDFGQGEDEKLFF
v_call: TRBV7-9; j_call: TRBJ2-7; cdr3_aa: CASSPPWRGDKSYEQYF
v_call: TRBV27; j_call: TRBJ2-2; cdr3_aa: CASSLGTGRTGELFF
v_call: TRBV6-5; j_call: TRBJ2-5; cdr3_aa: CATAGLAGVGETQYF
v_call: TRBV10-2; j_call: TRBJ2-5; cdr3_aa: CASSPTNQETQYF
v_call: TRBV28; j_call: TRBJ1-3; cdr3_aa: CASSSPPPGKFDTIYF
v_call: TRBV5-5; j_call: TRBJ1-2; cdr3_aa: CASSPGQHYGYTF
v_call: TRBV12-5; j_call: TRBJ2-7; cdr3_aa: CASGQRTGTVTYEQYF
v_call: TRBV6-5; j_call: TRBJ2-1; cdr3_aa: CASSYGQGSYNEQFF
v_call: TRBV4-2; j_call: TRBJ2-1; cdr3_aa: CASRDSGGSYNEQFF
v_call: TRBV7-2; j_call: TRBJ2-7; cdr3_aa: CASSLGASGSNEQYF
v_call: TRBV4-2; j_call: TRBJ1-3; cdr3_aa: CASSHPTGTGNTIYF
v_call: TRBV2; j_call: TRBJ1-6; cdr3_aa: CAGTDNPTVVALHF
v_call: TRBV5-1; j_call: TRBJ2-5; cdr3_aa: CASSLVSAAGETQYF
v_call: TRBV11-2; j_call: TRBJ2-1; cdr3_aa: CASSRLTGTRDYNEQFF
v_call: TRBV7-3; j_call: TRBJ2-2; cdr3_aa: CASSALSTGELFF
v_call: TRBV10-3; j_call: TRBJ2-1; cdr3_aa: CAISGIPTSNEQFF
v_call: TRBV11-1; j_call: TRBJ2-2; cdr3_aa: CASSQTSGSRGELFF
v_call: TRBV7-2; j_call: TRBJ1-2; cdr3_aa: CASSSAGEGYTF
v_call: TRBV19; j_call: TRBJ2-2; cdr3_aa: CASLGVPGELFF
v_call: TRBV9; j_call: TRBJ2-1; cdr3_aa: CASSGEGDSYNEQFF
v_call: TRBV2; j_call: TRBJ1-2; cdr3_aa: CASSPRGYSYGYTF
v_call: TRBV29-1; j_call: TRBJ2-1; cdr3_aa: CSVTQQGALGNEQFF
v_call: TRBV11-2; j_call: TRBJ1-2; cdr3_aa: CASSFSARGGGGYTF
v_call: TRBV7-8; j_call: TRBJ2-5; cdr3_aa: CASSLLPAGGGQETQYF
v_call: TRBV11-3; j_call: TRBJ1-1; cdr3_aa: CASSLARLTEAFF
v_call: TRBV29-1; j_call: TRBJ1-5; cdr3_aa: CSARQGPGSNQPQHF
v_call: TRBV7-8; j_call: TRBJ1-2; cdr3_aa: CASSLVLGVSYGYTF
v_call: TRBV5-1; j_call: TRBJ2-1; cdr3_aa: CASSLRPGNNEQFF